The following is a T cell receptor beta chain sequence with its context. The antigen remains undetermined. These data belong to a study of OX40 agonist ivuxolimab in advanced cancers. Across the whole study: Males comprised around four fifths of the group, whose mean age was approximately 60 years (range 23 to 79). Partial responses were recorded for three patients, including one with hepatocellular carcinoma and two with cutaneous melanoma. Study-wide results and caveats: On average, a greater number of expanded clones characterised CD8+ T cells relative to CD4+.

This CDR3 comprises 14 residues. Trimming took off 6 bases at V and 7 bases at J, with 19 bases between the two ends. Germline V gives CDR1 SGHVS, CDR2 FNYEAQ. The method was immunoSEQ multiplex PCR; TCRdb's version includes in-frame clones alone and lacks a portion of them. This table has tens of thousands of clones, roughly 83% appearing once. The timepoints at which blood was sampled were baseline, cycle 4 day 1, and cycle 7 day 1. This clonotype was obtained from an adult with an advanced solid tumor such as melanoma, head and neck, liver or kidney cancer. The sample here was CD4+ or CD8+ T cells sorted from blood, taken in a trial of the OX40 agonist ivuxolimab. J is TRBJ2-7 and V is TRBV7-6; D may be TRBD1 or TRBD2 (5 bases each). CDR3 nucleotides: TGTGCCAGCAGTTCGGGACCTCCTGATGGGGAGCAGTACTTC. Translated: CASSSGPPDGEQYF.